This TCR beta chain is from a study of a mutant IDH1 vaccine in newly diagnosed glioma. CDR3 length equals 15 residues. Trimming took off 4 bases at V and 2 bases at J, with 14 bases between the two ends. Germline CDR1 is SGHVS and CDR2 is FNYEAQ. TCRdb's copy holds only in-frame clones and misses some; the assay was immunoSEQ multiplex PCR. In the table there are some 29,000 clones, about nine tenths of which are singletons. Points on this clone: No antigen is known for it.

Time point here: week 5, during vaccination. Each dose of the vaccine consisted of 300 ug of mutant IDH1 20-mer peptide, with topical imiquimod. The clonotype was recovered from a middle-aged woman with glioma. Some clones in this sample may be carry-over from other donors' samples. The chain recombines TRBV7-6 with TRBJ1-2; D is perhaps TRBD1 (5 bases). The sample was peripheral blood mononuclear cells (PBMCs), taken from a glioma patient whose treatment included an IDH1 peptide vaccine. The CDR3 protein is CASSWGPPPNYGYTF. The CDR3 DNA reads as TGTGCCAGCAGCTGGGGCCCACCTCCCAACTATGGCTACACCTTC.